The rows below give T cell receptor beta chains drawn from one sample of a study of blood T cell repertoires in COVID-19. The assay was immunoSEQ multiplex PCR, and TCRdb's table has in-frame clones only and misses some. The sample shows 150,000 to 200,000 clones, around nine tenths of them seen only once. Material for sequencing was peripheral blood. Receptors originate from an older man with acute or convalescent COVID-19. The CDR3 runs from the conserved cysteine through the conserved F or W. A D gene is named only where the DNA matches it firmly. Not all rows give a size; the values are once, few, many and, for expanded clones, a class.

d_call	v_call	j_call	clone_size	cdr3_aa	cdr3_nt
NA	TRBV5-1	TRBJ1-6	NA	CASSLGGSSYNSPLHF	TGCGCCAGCAGCTTGGGTGGGAGCTCCTATAATTCACCCCTCCACTTT
NA	TRBV10-1	TRBJ2-2	NA	CASSESRGFAGELFF	TGCGCCAGCAGTGAGTCGAGAGGGTTTGCCGGGGAGCTGTTTTTT
NA	TRBV7-9	TRBJ1-5	NA	CASSLRGDQPQHF	TGTGCCAGCAGCTTAAGAGGAGATCAGCCCCAGCATTTT
NA	TRBV6-5	TRBJ2-3	NA	CASSAGGRGDTQYF	TGTGCCAGCAGCGCCGGGGGTAGGGGAGATACGCAGTATTTT
NA	TRBV25-1	TRBJ2-1	NA	CASSEWVGATYNEQFF	TGTGCCAGCAGTGAATGGGTGGGAGCTACTTACAATGAGCAGTTCTTC
NA	TRBV28	TRBJ1-2	NA	CASSRITGGYTF	TGTGCCAGCTCCCGGATCACAGGTGGCTACACCTTC
TRBD2	TRBV20-1	TRBJ2-3	once	CSASYGGSSDTQYF	TGCAGTGCTAGTTATGGCGGGAGCTCAGATACGCAGTATTTT
NA	TRBV4-2	TRBJ1-4	once	CASSRGPQEEEKLFF	TGTGCCAGCAGCCGCGGGCCCCAAGAGGAGGAAAAACTGTTTTTT
TRBD1	TRBV5-1	TRBJ2-3	NA	CASSWGQAWGTDTQYF	TGCGCCAGCAGCTGGGGACAGGCTTGGGGCACAGATACGCAGTATTTT
TRBD2	TRBV24-1	TRBJ2-5	NA	CATSDPTLGGSGGEETQYF	TGTGCCACCAGTGATCCTACCCTGGGGGGTAGCGGGGGTGAAGAGACCCAGTACTTC
TRBD1	TRBV27	TRBJ2-1	NA	CASSRTGAYLYNEQFF	TGTGCCAGCAGTAGGACAGGGGCTTACCTTTACAATGAGCAGTTCTTC
NA	TRBV19	TRBJ1-2	few	CASSIIGTNGGYTF	TGTGCCAGTAGTATAATAGGGACAAACGGGGGCTACACCTTC
TRBD2	TRBV6-1	TRBJ2-2	NA	CASSDPGLNTGELFF	TGTGCCAGCAGTGATCCGGGACTAAACACCGGGGAGCTGTTTTTT
NA	TRBV18	TRBJ1-4	NA	CASSPSGVTEKLFF	TGTGCCAGCTCACCATCAGGGGTGACTGAAAAACTGTTTTTT
NA	TRBV12-3/TRBV12-4	TRBJ2-3	NA	CASRSGSTDTQYF	TGTGCCAGCAGAAGCGGGAGCACAGATACGCAGTATTTT
NA	TRBV4-2	TRBJ2-1	NA	CASSQGSTYNEQFF	TGTGCCAGCAGCCAAGGTTCGACTTACAATGAGCAGTTCTTC
TRBD1	TRBV28	TRBJ2-1	NA	CASSWTGERWNEQFF	TGTGCCAGCAGTTGGACAGGGGAAAGGTGGAATGAGCAGTTCTTC
NA	TRBV24-1	TRBJ2-7	NA	CATRRWRESDEQYF	TGTGCCACCCGGCGGTGGAGGGAATCTGACGAGCAGTACTTC
TRBD2	TRBV5-1	TRBJ2-2	NA	CASSNTGTSGGTGELFF	TGCGCCAGCAGCAACACAGGGACTAGCGGGGGCACCGGGGAGCTGTTTTTT
NA	TRBV7-8	TRBJ1-1	once	CASSLTRNTEAFF	TGTGCCAGCAGCTTAACGAGGAACACTGAAGCTTTCTTT
NA	TRBV20-1	TRBJ1-1	NA	CSARGSGEAFF	TGCAGTGCTAGAGGGTCGGGTGAAGCTTTCTTT
TRBD1	TRBV7-9	TRBJ1-2	once	CASSLQGTGFFGYTF	TGTGCCAGCAGCTTACAGGGGACAGGGTTTTTTGGCTACACCTTC
TRBD1	TRBV7-6	TRBJ1-6	few	CASSKGQGGDSPLHF	TGTGCCAGCAGCAAGGGACAGGGGGGGGATTCACCCCTCCACTTT
TRBD1	TRBV4-1	TRBJ1-1	NA	CASSAGTGVLEAFF	TGCGCCAGCAGCGCGGGGACAGGGGTTCTTGAAGCTTTCTTT
NA	TRBV28	TRBJ2-2	NA	CASKFGGSNTGELFF	TGTGCCAGCAAGTTTGGAGGGTCGAACACCGGGGAGCTGTTTTTT
TRBD1	TRBV29-1	TRBJ1-3	NA	CSVEPGQENTIYF	TGCAGCGTTGAACCGGGACAGGAAAACACCATATATTTT
NA	TRBV18	TRBJ1-1	few	CASSPQGVGNTEAFF	TGTGCCAGCTCACCACAAGGGGTGGGGAACACTGAAGCTTTCTTT
NA	TRBV25-1	TRBJ2-7	NA	CASSELRGRIDEQYF	TGTGCCAGCAGTGAACTCCGGGGTAGGATTGACGAGCAGTACTTC
NA	TRBV5-1	TRBJ1-3	few	CASSLGSSGNTIYF	TGCGCCAGCAGCTTGGGGAGCTCTGGAAACACCATATATTTT
TRBD2	TRBV7-7	TRBJ2-1	once	CASSLGTSGANEQFF	TGTGCTAGCAGCTTGGGGACTAGCGGGGCCAATGAGCAGTTCTTC
NA	TRBV5-6	TRBJ1-4	NA	CASSFLGGLEANEKLFF	TGTGCCAGCAGCTTTCTTGGGGGACTTGAGGCTAATGAAAAACTGTTTTTT
NA	TRBV5-4	TRBJ2-7	NA	CASSSPPTGSSYEQYF	TGTGCCAGCAGCTCGCCGCCTACTGGTAGCTCCTACGAGCAGTACTTC
NA	TRBV4-1	TRBJ2-1	few	CASSHLLRYNEQFF	TGCGCCAGCAGCCATCTATTAAGATACAATGAGCAGTTCTTC
NA	TRBV2	TRBJ1-4	NA	CASRTTGVDSEKLFF	TGTGCCAGCAGGACGACCGGGGTTGATAGTGAAAAACTGTTTTTT
NA	TRBV28	TRBJ1-3	NA	CASSLSWGVAGNTIYF	TGTGCCAGCAGTTTATCCTGGGGGGTCGCTGGAAACACCATATATTTT
NA	TRBV4-1	TRBJ1-4	few	CASSPLHSSGNEKLFF	TGCGCCAGCAGCCCACTTCACTCGTCTGGTAATGAAAAACTGTTTTTT
TRBD1	TRBV28	TRBJ1-3	NA	CASSLRGTGRNTIYF	TGTGCCAGCAGTTTAAGGGGGACAGGGAGAAACACCATATATTTT
TRBD2	TRBV5-6	TRBJ2-3	NA	CASSLLNGGSTDTQYF	TGTGCCAGCAGCTTGTTAAACGGGGGGTCCACAGATACGCAGTATTTT
TRBD2	TRBV10-3	TRBJ2-7	NA	CAISRLAYDSYEQYF	TGTGCCATCAGTAGACTAGCGTACGACTCCTACGAGCAGTACTTC
TRBD1	TRBV7-6	TRBJ1-3	few	CASSPGTGSGNTIYF	TGTGCCAGCAGCCCCGGGACAGGCTCTGGAAACACCATATATTTT
NA	TRBV29-1	TRBJ2-1	NA	CSVEGGAILYNEQFF	TGCAGCGTTGAAGGTGGGGCAATCCTTTACAATGAGCAGTTCTTC
NA	TRBV18	TRBJ1-2	NA	CASSPDRTNYGYTF	TGTGCCAGCTCACCTGACAGGACCAACTATGGCTACACCTTC
NA	TRBV27	TRBJ1-1	few	CASSPTGGSRVNTEAFF	TGTGCCAGCAGTCCGACGGGAGGGTCCCGGGTGAACACTGAAGCTTTCTTT
NA	TRBV9	TRBJ1-2	NA	CASSAGGNTNYGYTF	TGTGCCAGCAGCGCGGGGGGGAACACTAACTATGGCTACACCTTC
NA	TRBV18	TRBJ2-2	NA	CASSPRQTNTGELFF	TGTGCCAGCTCACCGCGACAGACGAACACCGGGGAGCTGTTTTTT
TRBD2	TRBV12-5	TRBJ2-3	NA	CASGSGLAGADTQYF	TGTGCTAGTGGTTCGGGACTAGCGGGAGCTGATACGCAGTATTTT
TRBD1	TRBV27	TRBJ1-1	NA	CASSPGTGGVSTEAFF	TGTGCCAGCAGCCCCGGGACAGGGGGCGTGAGCACTGAAGCTTTCTTT
NA	TRBV29-1	TRBJ2-5	once	CSVEPRNSQETQYF	TGCAGCGTTGAACCCCGCAATAGCCAAGAGACCCAGTACTTC
TRBD1	TRBV28	TRBJ2-2	once	CASRRQGEGGELFF	TGTGCCAGCAGGAGACAGGGGGAAGGGGGGGAGCTGTTTTTT